This T cell receptor (beta chain) was recorded in a study of T cell responses to AZD1222 COVID-19 vaccine. Germline CDR1 and CDR2: SGHVS and FNYEAQ. The CDR3 is made up of 14 amino acids. V was clipped by 0 bases and J by 4 bases, with 9 bases between them. General study points: Spike was spanned by vaccine-associated CD4 TCRs, with dominance at 160-218 and 743-854.

Profiling relied on immunoSEQ multiplex PCR, and the TCRdb table lists in-frame clones only, not all of them. The data contain over 150,000 clones, 92% of them singletons. About this clone itself: Its matching antigen is unknown.

Sequences were derived from peripheral blood, sampled on day 0 of MenACWY control vaccination. This TCR derives from an adult in good health. V usage is TRBV7-6 and J usage is TRBJ1-1; possibly TRBD1 for D (6 bases). Here the CDR3 DNA reads TGTGCCAGCAGCTTAGCGGGAGGGGGCACTGAAGCTTTCTTT. Amino acid sequence: CASSLAGGGTEAFF.